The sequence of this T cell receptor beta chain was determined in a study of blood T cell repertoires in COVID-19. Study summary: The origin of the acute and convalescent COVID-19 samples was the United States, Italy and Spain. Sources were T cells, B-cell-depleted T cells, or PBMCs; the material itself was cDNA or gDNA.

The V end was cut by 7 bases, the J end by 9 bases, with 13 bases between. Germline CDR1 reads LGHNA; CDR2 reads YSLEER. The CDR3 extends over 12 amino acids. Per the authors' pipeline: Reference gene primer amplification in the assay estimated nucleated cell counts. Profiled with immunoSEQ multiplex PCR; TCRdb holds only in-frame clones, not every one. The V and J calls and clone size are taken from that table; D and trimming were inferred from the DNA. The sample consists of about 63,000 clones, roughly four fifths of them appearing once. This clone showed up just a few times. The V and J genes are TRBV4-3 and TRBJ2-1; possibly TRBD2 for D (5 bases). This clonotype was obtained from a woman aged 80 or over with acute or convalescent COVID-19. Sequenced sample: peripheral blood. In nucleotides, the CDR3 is TGCGCCAGCAACTTGGGTCGGGGTGAGCAGTTCTTC. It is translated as CASNLGRGEQFF.